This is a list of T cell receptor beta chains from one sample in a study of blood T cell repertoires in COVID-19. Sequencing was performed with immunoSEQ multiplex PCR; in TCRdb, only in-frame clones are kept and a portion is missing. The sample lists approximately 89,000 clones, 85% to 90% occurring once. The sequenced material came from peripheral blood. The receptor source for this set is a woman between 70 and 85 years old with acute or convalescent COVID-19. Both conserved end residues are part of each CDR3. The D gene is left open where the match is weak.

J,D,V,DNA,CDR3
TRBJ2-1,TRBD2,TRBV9,TGTGCCAGCAGCGGATCCGGCAGCGGGAGAAGGGGAACCGCCAGGGCGGAGCAGTTCTTC,CASSGSGSGRRGTARAEQFF
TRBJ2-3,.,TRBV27,TGTGCCAGCAGTTTCTTGGCAGGGAGGTCAGATACGCAGTATTTT,CASSFLAGRSDTQYF
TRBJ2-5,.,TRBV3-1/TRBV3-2,TGTGCCAGCAGCCATATACAAGAGACCCAGTACTTC,CASSHIQETQYF
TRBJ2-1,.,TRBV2,TGTGCCAGCAGTCCTACCACTAGGGTCGTTCTTAATGAGCAGTTCTTC,CASSPTTRVVLNEQFF
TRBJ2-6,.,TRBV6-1,TGTGCCAGCAGTGAAGCCACAGGGGCCAACGTCCTGACTTTC,CASSEATGANVLTF
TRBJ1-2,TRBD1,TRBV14,TGTGCCAGCAAACGGACAGGGATCGAATATGGCTACACCTTC,CASKRTGIEYGYTF
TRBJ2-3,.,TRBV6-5,TGTGCCAGCAGTTACGTAGCGGCCGCAGATACGCAGTATTTT,CASSYVAAADTQYF
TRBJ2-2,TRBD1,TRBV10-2,TGCGCCAGCATTGGGACAGGGGAGACCGGGGAGCTGTTTTTT,CASIGTGETGELFF
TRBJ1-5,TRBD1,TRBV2,TGTGCCAGCAGATCGCCTGCAGGGGGAGGTGGCAATCAGCCCCAGCATTTT,CASRSPAGGGGNQPQHF
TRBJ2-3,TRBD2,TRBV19,TGTGCCAGTAGTGCAGGGACTACCGTACGCACAGATACGCAGTATTTT,CASSAGTTVRTDTQYF
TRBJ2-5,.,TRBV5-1,TGCGCCAGCAGCTTTAGCGTTCGGGAGACCCAGTACTTC,CASSFSVRETQYF
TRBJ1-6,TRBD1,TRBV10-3,TGTGCCATCAGTGAAAAAATAGTGACAGGGGTGGATAATTCACCCCTCCACTTT,CAISEKIVTGVDNSPLHF
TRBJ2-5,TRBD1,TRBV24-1,TGTGCCACAGGGGGAGGACAGGGGCTCGCAGAGACCCAGTACTTC,CATGGGQGLAETQYF
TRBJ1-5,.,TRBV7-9,TGTGCCAGCAGCTTTGAACGGGACAACCATGGCAATCAGCCCCAGCATTTT,CASSFERDNHGNQPQHF
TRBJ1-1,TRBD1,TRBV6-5,TGTGCCAGCAGCGCCGGGACAGTGAACACTGAAGCTTTCTTT,CASSAGTVNTEAFF